These 18 T cell receptor beta chains share one sample of origin, sequenced in a study of CD8+ T cells in alopecia areata. After isolation, RNA underwent reverse transcription to generate cDNA as the sequencing template. The protocol was immunoSEQ multiplex PCR, while the TCRdb copy is restricted to in-frame clones and leaves out a portion. Altogether approximately 170,000 clones are present, more than 55% being singletons, with the ten largest covering approximately 0.7%. Noted treatment: oral pan-JAK inhibitor, 5-10 mg twice daily. Material: CD4+ T cells sorted from blood, obtained at week 4, from a patient treated with tofacitinib. Receptors were obtained from a human donor with alopecia areata.

This clone was seen a few times. J is TRBJ2-6 and V is TRBV4-3; D possibly corresponds to TRBD2 (6 bases). The CDR3 runs to 16 residues. Trimming pared 3 bases from V and 2 bases from J, leaving 11 bases between. The germline CDR1 and CDR2 sequences are LGHNA and YSLEER. The CDR3 region has the DNA TGCGCCAGCAGCCAGAAAACTAGCCCTGGGGCCAACGTCCTGACTTTC. This translates into CASSQKTSPGANVLTF.

The V call is TRBV15, the J call TRBJ2-3, with a possible D match to TRBD2 (5 bases). The germline gives CDR1 LNHNV, CDR2 YYDKDF (reference sequence). CDR3 length: 12 amino acids. Trimming removed 4 bases at V and 8 bases at J, with 10 bases between. The DNA of the CDR3 is TGTGCCACCAGCACGGGGAGAGGTACGCAGTATTTT. This encodes CATSTGRGTQYF.

The J gene is TRBJ2-2, the V gene TRBV29-1, with TRBD1 identical over 7 bases. V lost 3 bases and J lost 4; bases outside the gene matches: 8. CDR1 is SQVTM and CDR2 is ANQGSEA in the germline V gene. The CDR3 runs 15 residues. The CDR3 nucleotides read TGCAGCGTTGATCCCACAGGGGCGGGCACCGGGGAGCTGTTTTTT. It yields the protein CSVDPTGAGTGELFF.

V and J are TRBV28 and TRBJ1-2; tentatively, D is TRBD1 (6 bases). Trimming took off 10 bases at V and 4 bases at J, with 19 bases between the two ends. Germline CDR1 MDHEN, CDR2 SYDVKM. The CDR3 runs to 14 residues. This CDR3 reads CATLGGAGSYGYTF. CDR3 nucleotide sequence: TGTGCCACCCTAGGGGGGGCAGGGAGCTATGGCTACACCTTC.

Only a few counts were recorded for this clone. The V gene is TRBV19, the J gene TRBJ1-2, with D perhaps TRBD1 (6 bases). The CDR3 is 14 residues long. Germline CDR1 LNHDA, CDR2 SQIVND (reference sequence). V lost 4 bases and J lost 7, with 16 bases in between. The CDR3 DNA reads as TGTGCCAGTAGTAGTCAGCAGGGGATCTTTGGCTACACCTTC. Translation gives CASSSQQGIFGYTF.

V gene TRBV6-1 combines with J gene TRBJ2-2, with TRBD2 identical over 7 bases. J gave up 5 bases and V 8 bases, and 11 bases lay outside the gene matches. CDR3 length: 15 amino acids. The germline V gene has CDR1 MNHNS and CDR2 SASEGT. CDR3 loop: CASLGGSGMTGELFF. The DNA of the CDR3 is TGTGCCAGCTTGGGCGGGAGTGGGATGACCGGGGAGCTGTTTTTT.

V gene TRBV7-9 combines with J gene TRBJ1-5, with D uncertain. V was shortened by 0 bases and J by 9 bases, with 6 bases between the two germline ends. The CDR3 is made up of 12 amino acids. The germline V gene has CDR1 SEHNR and CDR2 FQNEAQ (reference sequence). CDR3 DNA sequence: TGTGCCAGCAGCTTAGCCTTAGGGCCCCAGCATTTT. Its protein product is CASSLALGPQHF.

J is TRBJ1-5 and V is TRBV20-1; D unresolved. Trimming removed 3 bases at V and 5 bases at J, with 2 bases between. Looked up from germline, CDR1 is DFQATT and CDR2 is SNEGSKA (reference sequence). The CDR3 loop spans 10 amino acids. For the CDR3, the DNA is TGCAGTGCTAGTGATCAGCCCCAGCATTTT. The encoded protein is CSASDQPQHF.

This clone was seen a handful of times. The sample has other DNA sequences that encode this CDR3 too. This chain uses TRBV29-1 with TRBJ1-1; D gene unclear. This CDR3 is built from 11 residues. Trimming pared 4 bases from V and 2 bases from J, leaving 5 bases between. Germline CDR1 reads SQVTM; CDR2 reads ANQGSEA. The CDR3 spells CSVGQNTEAFF. Here the CDR3 DNA reads TGCAGCGTTGGTCAAAACACTGAAGCTTTCTTT.

This clone was observed a few times. The rearrangement joins TRBV5-4 to TRBJ1-2; possible D gene TRBD1, 6 bases. Germline V gene sequence: CDR1 SGHNT, CDR2 YYREEE (reference sequence). Trimming took off 0 bases at V and 4 bases at J, with 16 bases between the two ends. This CDR3 contains 16 residues. The CDR3 bases are TGTGCCAGCAGCTTGGGGGACCCGACAGGAATCTATGGCTACACCTTC. Protein sequence: CASSLGDPTGIYGYTF. Full variable domain (remainder filled in from reference TRBV5-4 and TRBJ1-2): ETGVTQSPTHLIKTRGQQVTLRCSSQSGHNTVSWYQQALGQGPQFIFQYYREEENGRGNFPPRFSGLQFPNYSSELNVNALELDDSALYLCASSLGDPTGIYGYTFGSGTRLTVV.

CDR3 region: CAWSVQANTIYF. In nucleotides, the CDR3 is TGTGCCTGGAGTGTACAGGCAAACACCATATATTTT. The rearrangement joins TRBV30 to TRBJ1-3, with D perhaps TRBD1 (5 bases). The CDR3 sequence is 12 residues long. Trimming cost V 0 bases and J 6 bases, with 6 bases left between them. Germline V lookup: CDR1 GTSNPN, CDR2 SVGIG (reference sequence).

This rearrangement joins TRBV6-5 to TRBJ2-7; D gene uncertain. Between the trimmed V and J ends, which lost 2 bases and 4 bases, there was a span of 9 bases. The CDR3 covers 13 residues. Germline V gene sequence: CDR1 MNHEY, CDR2 SVGAGI. This chain's CDR3 is CASSYPRRYEQYF. The CDR3, as DNA: TGTGCCAGCAGTTACCCCCGAAGGTACGAGCAGTACTTC.

The rearrangement joins TRBV23-1 to TRBJ2-1; D might be TRBD2 (5 bases). Being an ORF, TRBV23-1 has a function that is uncertain. CDR3 size: 16 residues. V was pared by 5 bases and J by 4 bases, with 18 bases between. CDR3 loop: CASSDPQERLYNEQFF. The CDR3 nucleotides are TGCGCCAGCAGTGACCCCCAAGAACGACTATACAATGAGCAGTTCTTC.

This clone was seen only a few times. The genes are TRBV11-2 and TRBJ1-2; D ambiguous. Germline CDR1 reads SGHAT; CDR2 reads FQNNGV. The CDR3 loop spans 13 amino acids. Between the trimmed V and J ends, which lost 1 base and 2 bases, there was a span of 5 bases. The CDR3 loop reads CASSLGLNYGYTF. CDR3 DNA: TGTGCCAGCAGCTTAGGGCTGAACTATGGCTACACCTTC. The full variable domain, its missing parts supplied by reference TRBV11-2 and TRBJ1-2, is EAGVAQSPRYKIIEKRQSVAFWCNPISGHATLYWYQQILGQGPKLLIQFQNNGVVDDSQLPKDRFSAERLKGVDSTLKIQPAKLEDSAVYLCASSLGLNYGYTFGSGTRLTVV.

The chain has TRBV10-3 and TRBJ2-7; 7 bases line up with TRBD1. The ends lost 4 bases at V and 2 bases at J; junction bases unmatched: 5. CDR1 is ENHRY and CDR2 is SYGVKD in the germline V gene. The CDR3 spans 14 residues. The CDR3 is CAISAHGQAYEQYF. CDR3 DNA sequence: TGTGCCATCAGTGCACACGGACAGGCCTACGAGCAGTACTTC.

In this sample, this clone turned up once. The chain has TRBV20-1 and TRBJ2-4; maybe TRBD2 (6 bases). From germline, CDR1 is DFQATT and CDR2 SNEGSKA (reference sequence). The V end lost 2 bases, the J end lost 10 bases, and 9 bases lay between the germline ends. The CDR3 extends over 11 amino acids. The CDR3 reads CSARPGGIQYF. CDR3 coding DNA: TGCAGTGCTAGACCCGGGGGTATTCAGTACTTC.

This clone was picked up one time. V and J are TRBV9 and TRBJ2-1; D may correspond to TRBD1 or TRBD2 (5 bases each). CDR3 size: 15 residues. The ends were cut back, 0 bases at V and 7 bases at J, with 14 bases in the middle. The germline V gene has CDR1 SGDLS and CDR2 YYNGEE. DNA of the CDR3: TGTGCCAGCAGCGTAGCGACTGGGACCGCGAATGAGCAGTTCTTC. It yields the protein CASSVATGTANEQFF.

The chain joins TRBV5-4 to TRBJ2-3, with a weak D call TRBD2 (7 bases). This CDR3 has 12 amino acids. The ends were cut back, 6 bases at V and 6 bases at J, with 11 bases in the middle. Germline loops: CDR1 SGHNT, CDR2 YYREEE (reference sequence). The CDR3 sequence: CASTKGGDTQYF. The DNA for the CDR3 is TGTGCCAGCACCAAGGGGGGGGATACGCAGTATTTT.